This T cell receptor (beta chain) was captured by sequencing in a study of blood T cell repertoires in COVID-19. At the level of the study: Some COVID-19 samples were acute and others convalescent; all came from the United States, Italy and Spain.

Those who participated ranged in age from about 18 to 89 years and resided in about two dozen US areas. This CDR3 is built from 15 residues. In germline, CDR1 is SGHRS, CDR2 YFSETQ. V lost 0 bases to trimming and J lost 5 bases; unmatched junction nucleotides: 4. Generated by immunoSEQ multiplex PCR, the TCRdb table keeps only in-frame clones and is missing some. The sample holds more than 300,000 clones, 70% to 90% seen once. Sequencing input: PBMCs or T cells enriched from blood (not recorded which). This sequence originates from a man aged 35 to 55 in a cohort exposed to, infected with or recovered from COVID-19 (not recorded which). This sequence joins TRBV5-1 and TRBJ2-5, with 10 bases matching TRBD2. The CDR3 region is CASSLGASGSETQYF. The CDR3 DNA is TGCGCCAGCAGCTTGGGGGCTAGCGGGAGTGAGACCCAGTACTTC.